The source of this T cell receptor (beta chain) is a study of shared clonotypes between healthy human individuals. Notes on the study in general: The naive CD4 repertoires of a few donors were compared, and about 5% of clonotypes were shared. Generally, naive subsets came out with larger estimated richness than memory subsets.

Libraries were prepared by immunoSEQ multiplex PCR; TCRdb keeps only in-frame clonotypes and omits some of them. The table has 550,000 to 850,000 clones, 72% seen once. Unmatched junction bases numbered 2, after V lost 2 bases and J lost 6 bases. The CDR3 covers 14 residues. Germline CDR1 ENHRY, CDR2 SYGVKD. About this clone itself: Antigen: not known.

The chain links TRBV10-3 to TRBJ1-5; 9 bases align to TRBD1. The sample consisted of memory CD4+ T cells sorted from blood. As for subset: CD45RA-negative fraction. This receptor was obtained from a woman in her twenties or thirties in good health. CDR3 coding DNA: TGTGCCATCAGTGAGGACAGGGGGATTCAGCCCCAGCATTTT. This translates into CAISEDRGIQPQHF.